This T cell receptor (beta chain) was sequenced in a study of T cell repertoires in aging, cancer and after chemotherapy. Study-level background: Roughly 8.8 million TCR reads made up the full dataset. General study points: Across the chemotherapy interval, each cancer cohort showed higher median generation probability, suggesting thymic rebound.

TCR beta rearrangements were amplified from peripheral blood genomic DNA. Germline CDR1 and CDR2: SEHNR and FQNEAQ (reference sequence). Between the trimmed V and J ends, which lost 5 bases and 2 bases, there was a span of 18 bases. This CDR3 comprises 16 residues. Concerning this clonotype: What it recognizes is unknown.

A mixed TRB-A/B primer pool amplified rearranged TRB by multiplex touch-down PCR. MiXCR, run by TCRdb on the multiplex PCR reads, gives a single entry per CDR3 protein. The table shows roughly 1,400 distinct CDR3 sequences, with less than 35% occurring only once. The TCR was taken from a human donor with a solid tumor. Input material: blood. The chain uses TRBV7-9 and TRBJ1-2; D perhaps matches TRBD1 (5 bases). The CDR3 protein is CASSQLPVQGNYGYTF. The CDR3 bases are TGTGCCAGCAGCCAACTGCCGGTTCAGGGCAACTATGGCTACACCTTC. Full variable domain (missing parts from reference TRBV7-9 and TRBJ1-2): DTGVSQNPRHKITKRGQNVTFRCDPISEHNRLYWYRQTLGQGPEFLTYFQNEAQLEKSRLLSDRFSAERPKGSFSTLEIQRTEQGDSAMYLCASSQLPVQGNYGYTFGSGTRLTVV.